Listed below are T cell receptor beta chains from one sample, sequenced in a study of blood T cell repertoires in COVID-19. Clones were sequenced by immunoSEQ multiplex PCR, and TCRdb holds only the in-frame ones, with some missing. Among 250,000 to 350,000 clones, around 85% were seen once, and the ten largest hold roughly 0.87%. Sequencing input: peripheral blood. The receptor source for this set is a human donor with COVID-19, enrolled during active disease. The donor label of this sample is uncertain. CDR3s include the opening cysteine and the closing phenylalanine or tryptophan. Fields, in order: CDR3 protein, J gene, V gene.

CASSPSYGYTF,TRBJ1-2,TRBV11-2
CASSFPGGGEKLFF,TRBJ1-4,TRBV11-2
CSASRQRMTEAFF,TRBJ1-1,TRBV20-1
CASSIAGTSEKLFF,TRBJ1-4,TRBV19
CASSQDTTTHQPQHF,TRBJ1-5,TRBV3-1/TRBV3-2
CASSDGQGFNQPQHF,TRBJ1-5,TRBV19
CASSSGGDTEAFF,TRBJ1-1,TRBV5-1
CASSLESYGNYGYTF,TRBJ1-2,TRBV5-1
CASSSTEGNSQPQHF,TRBJ1-5,TRBV11-2
CASSYPGTGGGNEQFF,TRBJ2-1,TRBV6-6
CASSSTGARQETQYF,TRBJ2-5,TRBV7-2
CASSLPGTSGREQFF,TRBJ2-1,TRBV5-1
CASSWGQNTGELFF,TRBJ2-2,TRBV27
CASSKDREGGNQPQHF,TRBJ1-5,TRBV19